This T cell receptor (beta chain) emerged from a study of blood T cell repertoires in COVID-19. The CDR3 is made up of 15 amino acids. V lost 5 bases and J lost 4; bases outside the gene matches: 8. Per germline, CDR1 SEHNR and CDR2 FQNEAQ (reference sequence). Clones were read by immunoSEQ multiplex PCR, and TCRdb kept only the in-frame ones, dropping some. Among more than 250,000 clones listed, about 85% were seen once. The origin of this receptor is a woman aged 25 to 39 who had recovered from COVID-19. The sequenced material came from PBMCs or T cells enriched from blood (not recorded which). The V gene is TRBV7-9, the J gene TRBJ2-1; 7 bases align to TRBD1. CDR3 nucleotides: TGTGCCAGCAGCGAAACAGGGGACAAGTACAATGAGCAGTTCTTC. It encodes CASSETGDKYNEQFF.